The 25 T cell receptor delta chains below all came from one sample that was sequenced in a study of γδ T cells in repeated Plasmodium falciparum infection. TCRdb reanalysed the multiplex PCR reads via CATT. The sample gives roughly 93,000 delta-chain clones, roughly 1.4% of which show up once; around 8.5% is in the top ten. Bulk repertoires came from Vgamma9/Vdelta2+ or Vdelta2-negative gammadelta T cells flow-sorted from PBMC. The sample taken for sequencing was gamma-delta T cells from blood. Source of these receptors: a pool of human donors (malaria-infected and uninfected, not separated).

About this clone itself: Possible read error: a much larger clone is one base away. The V gene is TRDV1, but the J gene lacks a call; no check of the table's D call, TRDD3, against the DNA was made. CDR3 length equals 17 residues. Per the germline V gene, CDR1 is TSWWSYY and CDR2 is QGS. This chain's CDR3 is CALGELTFLGDTDKPIF. As DNA, the CDR3 is TGTGCTCTTGGGGAACTCACCTTCCTGGGGGATACCGATAAACCCATCTTT.

In its sample, this clone was seen a few times. With a far larger clone one base away, a read error is the likely cause. Other nucleotide sequences from this sample produce the same CDR3. CDR3 amino acids: CALGEPGLPTFLGDRGTDKLIF. In nucleotides, the CDR3 is TGTGCACTTGGGGAGCCCGGCCTTCCTACGTTCTTGGGGGATAGGGGCACCGATAAACTCATCTTT. The chain is built from TRDV1 and TRDJ1; D might be TRDD2 or TRDD3, each matching 9 bases. The CDR3 runs 22 residues. The V gene's germline CDR1 is TSWWSYY and CDR2 QGS.

This clone was recorded a few times. The protein recorded in TCRdb matches a much larger clone and deviates from this DNA's translation at residue 7, suggesting a read error; the protein here is obtained by translating the DNA. The chain is built from TRDV1 and TRDJ1; no firm D call. This CDR3 region has 19 residues. Per germline, CDR1 TSWWSYY and CDR2 QGS. The V end was cut by 2 bases, the J end by 0 bases, with 22 bases between. The CDR3 reads CALGEGIAARPRDTDKLIF. The CDR3 DNA reads as TGTGCTCTTGGGGAAGGCATTGCCGCCCGGCCTAGGGACACCGATAAACTCATCTTT.

This clone showed up many times. A much larger clone is a single base away; this may be a read error. Distinct nucleotide sequences in the sample also encode this CDR3. V usage is TRDV2 and J usage is TRDJ1; 7 nucleotides agree with TRDD3. The CDR3 is 20 residues long. V trimming: 5 bases; J trimming: 0 bases; junction bases outside the gene matches: 23. CDR1 GEAIGNYY and CDR2 EKD come from the germline V gene. In nucleotides, the CDR3 is TGTGCCTGTGCGGTTCCAACGTACTGGGGAGGGACAAAGTACACCGATAAACTCATCTTT. This encodes CACAVPTYWGGTKYTDKLIF.

There are many counts of this clone. Only one base separates this from a far larger clonotype, so it likely reflects a read error. The chain combines TRDV3 with TRDJ1; D possibly corresponds to TRDD3 (5 bases). Looked up from germline, CDR1 is TVYSNPD and CDR2 is GDNSRS (reference sequence). There are 11 residues in the CDR3. Trimming cost V 2 bases and J 11 bases, with 15 bases left between them. In DNA form, the CDR3 reads TGTGCCTTTTCCTCGAGGGGAGTCCTCATCTTT. This sequence encodes CAFSSRGVLIF. The complete variable domain, with remaining parts taken from reference TRDV3 and TRDJ1, reads CDKVTQSSPDQTVASGSEVVLLCTYDTVYSNPDLFWYRIRPDYSFQFVFYGDNSRSEGADFTQGRFSVKHILTQKAFHLVISPVRTEDSATYYCAFSSRGVLIFGKGTRVTVEP.

This clone was recorded at least ten times. The chain carries TRDV1 and TRDJ1; D may be TRDD3 (5 bases). The V end lost 0 bases, the J end lost 0 bases, and 17 bases lay between the germline ends. This CDR3 spans 18 amino acids. Per germline, CDR1 TSWWSYY and CDR2 QGS. The CDR3 here is CALGELSAGRGDTDKLIF. Here the CDR3 DNA reads TGTGCTCTTGGGGAACTCTCCGCGGGCAGGGGGGACACCGATAAACTCATCTTT.

On this clone: This DNA's translation and the protein TCRdb lists, from a much larger clone, do not match at residue 10, likely due to a read error; the protein shown is translated from the DNA. This chain connects TRDV2 to TRDJ1; 9 positions agree with TRDD3. TCRdb offers no J gene call, so here the DNA was matched to germline to obtain one. J was trimmed by 0 bases and V by 6 bases; bases with no gene match: 13. The germline CDR1 and CDR2 sequences are GEAIGNYY and EKD. The CDR3 loop spans 17 amino acids. CDR3 loop: CACNYLGDQVYTDKLIF. CDR3 coding DNA: TGTGCCTGTAACTATCTGGGGGATCAAGTGTACACCGATAAACTCATCTTT.

This clone was counted only a few times. A read error likely explains why the TCRdb protein, taken from a much larger clone, differs from this DNA's translation at residue 5; the protein shown is translated from the DNA. The chain couples TRDV1 to TRDJ1; 10 bases are shared with TRDD3. No J gene was available from TCRdb, and it was assigned here by a germline match of the DNA. The CDR3 runs 19 residues. Germline CDR1 and CDR2: TSWWSYY and QGS. V lost 4 bases and J lost 1; bases outside the gene matches: 15. CDR3 DNA: TGTGCTCTTGGGGGACTAGTATCCCGGTGGGGGATACCCACCGATAAACTCATCTTT. Its translation: CALGGLVSRWGIPTDKLIF.

This clone was counted ten times or more. This chain joins TRDV1 and TRDJ1, with 12 bases aligning to TRDD3. TCRdb does not report a J gene; here it was assigned by matching the DNA to germline references. This CDR3 is built from 21 residues. V was clipped by 2 bases and J by 1 base; unmatched bases: 17. CDR1 is TSWWSYY and CDR2 is QGS in the germline V gene. CDR3 amino acids: CALGEKNTLVLGDTATDKLIF. CDR3 nucleotides: TGTGCTCTTGGGGAAAAAAACACCCTCGTACTGGGGGATACTGCCACCGATAAACTCATCTTT.

A few counts support this clone. A read error likely explains why the TCRdb protein, taken from a much larger clone, differs from this DNA's translation at residue 13; the protein shown is translated from the DNA. This rearrangement joins TRDV1 to TRDJ1; 10 bases map to TRDD3. TCRdb leaves out the J gene; it was filled in here by matching the DNA to germline. CDR1 and CDR2 from the germline V gene are TSWWSYY and QGS. CDR3 length equals 16 residues. CDR3 nucleotide sequence: TGTGCTCTTGGACCCCGAGGGGGATACGGGCCCGATAGACTCATCTTT. Translated: CALGPRGGYGPDRLIF.

Notes on this clone: It is likely a read error: a sequence one base away is far more abundant. The same CDR3 can be traced to other DNA sequences in this sample. The chain combines TRDV1 with TRDJ1, with 11 bases aligning to TRDD3. Because TCRdb records no J gene, it was assigned here through a match of the DNA to germline. The CDR3 has 23 residues. V lost 0 bases to trimming and J lost 0 bases; unmatched junction nucleotides: 21. CDR1 is TSWWSYY, CDR2 QGS, per germline. Written as DNA, the CDR3 is TGTGCTCTTGGGGAACTATTTTCTAAGGATCGGATGGGGGATACGCCCTACACCGATAAACTCATCTTT. Amino acid sequence: CALGELFSKDRMGDTPYTDKLIF.

As concerns this clone: Being one base from a much bigger clone, this may be a read error. This CDR3 is also generated by other DNA sequences in the sample. The V gene is TRDV1, the J gene TRDJ1; 8 bases line up with TRDD2. The trim removed 3 bases at V and 3 bases at J, leaving 12 bases unmatched. The V gene's germline CDR1 is TSWWSYY and CDR2 QGS. There are 17 residues in the CDR3. The CDR3 nucleotides read TGTGCTCTTGGGGAGCTTCCTACCCGGGTGTACTCCGATAAACTCATCTTT. Translation gives CALGELPTRVYSDKLIF.

As regards this clone: The TCRdb protein comes from a much larger clone and disagrees with this DNA's translation at residue 18, likely due to a read error; the protein given here is derived from the DNA. The CDR3 loop is CALGDSISSYVRTGGYGRYTDKLIF. CDR3 nucleotide sequence: TGTGCTCTTGGGGATTCCATTTCTTCCTACGTACGTACTGGGGGATATGGCCGATACACCGATAAACTCATCTTT. The chain is built from TRDV1 and TRDJ1, with 11 bases fitting TRDD3. The CDR3 is 25 amino acids. J lost 0 bases, V lost 3 bases, and 30 bases had no gene match. CDR1 TSWWSYY and CDR2 QGS come from the germline V gene.

There are many counts of this clone. The chain joins TRDV1 to TRDJ1, with TRDD3 identical over 9 bases. As TCRdb names no J gene, one was assigned here on the basis of a DNA match to germline. Per germline, CDR1 TSWWSYY and CDR2 QGS. The trim removed 4 bases at V and 0 bases at J, leaving 30 bases unmatched. CDR3 size: 24 residues. This chain's CDR3 is CALGGILQRKPWGISLAYTDKLIF. The CDR3 DNA reads TGTGCTCTTGGGGGCATCCTCCAAAGAAAACCATGGGGGATAAGCCTAGCGTACACCGATAAACTCATCTTT.

This clone was counted only a few times. This probably arose from a read error, given a far larger clone one base away. Within the sample, other DNA sequences also encode this same CDR3. The V and J genes are TRDV1 and TRDJ1; D is undetermined. Here the J gene came from matching the DNA to germline, since TCRdb omits it. Trimming cost V 4 bases and J 0 bases, with 24 bases left between them. CDR1 and CDR2 (germline): TSWWSYY, QGS. The CDR3 sequence is 19 residues long. In DNA form, the CDR3 reads TGTGCTCTTGGGGGACTCTCGAGGTCAGGGGCCCTGTACACCGATAAACTCATCTTT. Amino acid sequence: CALGGLSRSGALYTDKLIF.

This clone occurred many times. The chain uses TRDV1 and TRDJ1; D may correspond to TRDD2 or TRDD3 (6 bases each). Germline matching of the DNA provided the J gene here, since TCRdb leaves it blank. The germline gives CDR1 TSWWSYY, CDR2 QGS. V was clipped by 0 bases and J by 4 bases, with 24 bases between them. The CDR3 is 19 residues long. The chain's CDR3 is CALGELSGPSGGSLDKLIF. CDR3 DNA: TGTGCTCTTGGGGAACTGAGCGGGCCTTCCGGGGGGAGCCTCGATAAACTCATCTTT.

Concerning this clone itself: Translating this DNA gives a protein that differs at residue 11 from the TCRdb one, which belongs to a much larger clone; a read error is likely, and the protein shown is this translation. The chain couples TRDV1 to TRDJ1; 8 bases fit TRDD3. This CDR3 is 15 amino acids long. The germline V gene encodes CDR1 TSWWSYY and CDR2 QGS. Trimming removed 0 bases from V and 8 bases from J; junction bases left unmatched: 8. The CDR3 coding sequence is TGTGCTCTTGGGGAACTGTGGTTGGGGGATCACAAACTCATCTTT. Protein product: CALGELWLGDHKLIF.

This clone showed up many times. The amino acid sequence in TCRdb belongs to a much larger clone and departs from this DNA's translation at residue 4, likely a sequencing read error; the sequence shown is translated from the DNA. The J gene is TRDJ1, the V gene TRDV2, with TRDD3 identical over 10 bases. The V gene's germline CDR1 is GEAIGNYY and CDR2 EKD. With 5 bases clipped from V and 0 bases from J, the junction kept 17 bases outside the gene matches. CDR3 length equals 19 residues. The CDR3 loop is CACGSIGVVTGGYTDKLIF. CDR3 bases: TGTGCCTGTGGCTCCATAGGGGTCGTTACTGGGGGATACACCGATAAACTCATCTTT.

Worth noting for this clone: TCRdb assigns this DNA the protein of a much larger clone, which departs from its translation at residue 14; this likely reflects a read error, and the protein shown comes from translating the DNA. No J gene was assigned, while the V gene was called as TRDV1; the D segment call TRDD3 is taken from the table without a DNA check. The CDR3 sequence is 15 residues long. Looked up from germline, CDR1 is TSWWSYY and CDR2 is QGS. CDR3 in DNA: TGTGCTCTTGGGGAACAGTTTTGCTATGCCGATAAACTCACCTTT. Its protein product is CALGEQFCYADKLTF.

This clone was counted a few times. A read error likely explains why the TCRdb protein, taken from a much larger clone, differs from this DNA's translation at residue 9; the protein shown is translated from the DNA. The chain combines TRDV2 with TRDJ1; D tentatively fits TRDD2 or TRDD3 (5 bases each). As TCRdb names no J gene, one was assigned here on the basis of a DNA match to germline. Deletions cut 3 bases from V and 0 bases from J, with 13 bases between. The CDR3 runs to 15 residues. Germline V gene sequence: CDR1 GEAIGNYY, CDR2 EKD. The chain's CDR3 is CACDQWGLHTDKLIF. Written as DNA, the CDR3 is TGTGCCTGTGACCAGTGGGGCCTTCACACCGATAAACTCATCTTT.

Concerning this clone itself: It is likely a read error: a sequence one base away is far more abundant. The same CDR3 arises from other DNA sequences in this sample as well. The gene calls are TRDV1 and TRDJ1, with a weak D call TRDD2 (7 bases). The CDR3 is 19 residues long. Trimming shortened V by 4 bases and J by 8 bases, and 32 bases separated the two germline ends. The germline V gene has CDR1 TSWWSYY and CDR2 QGS. This CDR3 is CALGASFLGHRNIPLKLIF. DNA of the CDR3: TGTGCTCTTGGGGCGTCCTTCCTTGGGCACCGAAATATTCCCTTAAAACTCATCTTT.

The sample holds many counts of this clone. The translation of this DNA and the TCRdb protein of a much larger clone differ at residue 15, probably owing to a read error; the protein shown here is translated from the DNA. V is TRDV3 and J is TRDJ1; no definite D call. The CDR3 is 18 amino acids. CDR1 and CDR2 (germline): TVYSNPD, GDNSRS (reference sequence). CDR3 DNA sequence: TGTGCCTTTTACGGTCCCAGCCGTCCATCGTCGTACACCGATAGACTCATCTTT. This sequence encodes CAFYGPSRPSSYTDRLIF.

This clone has more than one count but fewer than ten. This is likely an artifact of a read error, given a far larger clone one base away. This specimen includes other DNA sequences encoding the same CDR3. The chain carries TRDV2 and TRDJ1; 9 nucleotides align to TRDD3. The J gene is not listed in TCRdb, so it was assigned here from a DNA match to germline. V lost 3 bases and J lost 2; bases outside the gene matches: 6. Looked up from germline, CDR1 is GEAIGNYY and CDR2 is EKD. The CDR3 totals 15 residues. The CDR3 nucleotides read TGTGCCTGTGACTTACTGGGGGACTATACCGATAAACTCATCTTT. Translated, it gives CACDLLGDYTDKLIF.

This clone was detected ten times or more. TCRdb's entry gives the protein of a much larger clone, which mismatches this DNA's translation at residue 11, likely from a read error; the protein reported here is translated from the DNA. The CDR3 DNA reads TGTGCCTGTGTCAAAAGGGAAGAGAGGGGAGTCTTCGCTTTGACAGCACAACTCTTCTTT. Translation gives CACVKREERGVFALTAQLFF. The chain joins TRDV2 to TRDJ2; a possible D gene is TRDD3 (5 bases). Looked up from germline, CDR1 is GEAIGNYY and CDR2 is EKD. V was clipped by 5 bases and J by 0 bases, with 27 bases between them. This CDR3 has 20 amino acids.

This clone came up many times. V and J are TRDV1 and TRDJ1; D ambiguous. CDR1 is TSWWSYY, CDR2 QGS, per germline. The CDR3 extends over 18 amino acids. V dropped 1 base and J dropped 1 base, with 19 bases sitting between them. In nucleotides, the CDR3 is TGTGCTCTTGGGGAACCAACCGAATCTGGTTTCTTCACCGATAAACTCATCTTT. Translation gives CALGEPTESGFFTDKLIF.